These 19 T cell receptor beta chains were all obtained from the same sample, sequenced in a study of shared clonotypes between healthy human individuals. Here immunoSEQ multiplex PCR was the method, and the copy in TCRdb shows in-frame clones only, minus some. The sample includes hundreds of thousands of clones, 60% to 75% of them seen just once. Sequencing was performed on memory CD4+ T cells sorted from blood. The subset here: CD45RA-negative fraction. These receptors came from a young woman in good health.

This clone showed up just a few times. The rearrangement uses TRBV7-3 and TRBJ2-2; 7 nucleotides line up with TRBD1. CDR3 length equals 15 residues. The germline V gene encodes CDR1 SGHTA and CDR2 FQGTGA. The trim removed 3 bases at V and 0 bases at J, leaving 1 base unmatched. CDR3 nucleotides: TGTGCCAGCAGCTTGGGACAGCCGAACACCGGGGAGCTGTTTTTT. Its protein is CASSLGQPNTGELFF.

This chain connects TRBV28 to TRBJ1-2; 7 bases are a match to TRBD1. With V trimmed by 6 bases and J by 5 bases, 12 bases remained unmatched. Germline assignment: CDR1 MDHEN and CDR2 SYDVKM. The CDR3 extends over 15 amino acids. The chain's CDR3 is CASSPGTGQLYGYTF. The CDR3 DNA is TGTGCCAGCAGCCCGGGCACGGGACAGCTGTATGGCTACACCTTC.

CDR3 coding DNA: TGTGCCAGCAGCTTGGGCAGAGGAAATGAGCAGTTCTTC. Its protein is CASSLGRGNEQFF. The chain recombines TRBV5-6 with TRBJ2-1; D is unresolved. Germline CDR1 SGHDT, CDR2 YYEEEE. Trimming left V 0 bases short and J 7 bases short, with 8 bases between. The CDR3 sequence is 13 residues long.

V and J are TRBV7-2 and TRBJ2-7, with D uncertain. The germline V and J ends were trimmed by 1 base and 0 bases, with 7 bases remaining between them. Germline values: CDR1 SGHTA, CDR2 FQGNSA. The CDR3 extends over 14 amino acids. CDR3 nucleotides: TGTGCCAGCAGCTTAGAAATAAGCTCCTACGAGCAGTACTTC. Translated, it gives CASSLEISSYEQYF.

The chain uses TRBV29-1 and TRBJ1-4, with TRBD1 as a possible D gene (6 bases). With 6 bases removed from V and 7 bases from J, the gap between germline ends came to 18 bases. Germline CDR1 SQVTM, CDR2 ANQGSEA. The CDR3 length is 14 residues. CDR3: CSVPEGGLSEKLFF. The CDR3 DNA reads TGCAGCGTCCCCGAAGGGGGGTTAAGTGAAAAACTGTTTTTT.

This clone was detected only a few times. The chain is built from TRBV7-9 and TRBJ2-7; D perhaps matches TRBD1 (5 bases). Germline V gives CDR1 SEHNR, CDR2 FQNEAQ (reference sequence). Trimming cost V 1 base and J 2 bases, with 15 bases left between them. The CDR3 contains 16 residues. Here the CDR3 DNA reads TGTGCCAGCAGCTTAGTCGGGCCTCGGACAACCTACGAGCAGTACTTC. It translates to CASSLVGPRTTYEQYF.

The chain combines TRBV6-1 with TRBJ2-3; 10 bases fit TRBD2. Germline V CDR1 and CDR2: MNHNS, SASEGT. There are 17 residues in the CDR3. The trim removed 2 bases at V and 6 bases at J, leaving 11 bases unmatched. The CDR3 DNA reads TGTGCCAGCAGTGAAATTTCTCTAGCGGGAGAGGGGGATACGCAGTATTTT. Protein: CASSEISLAGEGDTQYF.

CDR3 region: CASGFDLDTGELFF. The CDR3 DNA follows: TGTGCTAGTGGTTTTGACCTAGACACCGGGGAGCTGTTTTTT. The rearrangement uses TRBV12-5 and TRBJ2-2; D remains unclear. Between the trimmed V and J ends, which lost 3 bases and 3 bases, there was a span of 8 bases. The CDR3 contains 14 residues. The germline gives CDR1 LGHNT, CDR2 FRNRAP. Full variable domain (remainder filled in from reference TRBV12-5 and TRBJ2-2): DARVTQTPRHKVTEMGQEVTMRCQPILGHNTVFWYRQTMMQGLELLAYFRNRAPLDDSGMPKDRFSAEMPDATLATLKIQPSEPRDSAVYFCASGFDLDTGELFFGEGSRLTVL.

The CDR3 region is CASSYSAQGRYEQYF. CDR3 nucleotide sequence: TGTGCCAGCAGTTACTCGGCCCAGGGACGGTACGAGCAGTACTTC. This sequence joins TRBV6-5 and TRBJ2-7; tentatively, D is TRBD1 or TRBD2 (5 bases each). The CDR3 runs to 15 residues. Trimming stripped 0 bases from V and 4 bases from J, with 13 bases between. Per the germline V gene, CDR1 is MNHEY and CDR2 is SVGAGI.

The chain has TRBV5-1 and TRBJ2-3; 9 bases fit TRBD2. Germline-derived CDR1 and CDR2 are SGHRS and YFSETQ. Germline trimming cut 4 bases from V and 2 bases from J; bases unmatched to any gene: 8. This CDR3 region has 16 residues. The CDR3 coding sequence is TGCGCCAGCAGCCCCATGGCTAGCGGGACCACAGATACGCAGTATTTT. The encoded protein is CASSPMASGTTDTQYF.

V gene TRBV19 combines with J gene TRBJ2-2, with D hard to call. V was clipped by 9 bases and J by 6 bases, with 8 bases between them. This CDR3 contains 11 residues. Germline CDR1 LNHDA, CDR2 SQIVND (reference sequence). CDR3 sequence (DNA): TGTGCCAGCAGCAGCCCCGGGGAGCTGTTTTTT. It specifies CASSSPGELFF.

The chain couples TRBV7-9 to TRBJ2-7; the D is unclear. This CDR3 comprises 11 residues. Per germline, CDR1 SEHNR and CDR2 FQNEAQ (reference sequence). Trimming pared 0 bases from V and 10 bases from J, leaving 7 bases between. The CDR3 loop is CASSLASGQYF. CDR3 nucleotide sequence: TGTGCCAGCAGCTTAGCGTCGGGCCAGTACTTC.

The chain recombines TRBV5-1 with TRBJ2-7; the match to TRBD2 covers 9 bases. CDR1 is SGHRS, CDR2 YFSETQ, per germline. The CDR3 is 14 amino acids. Trimming took 3 bases from V and 7 from J; bases not matched to a gene: 8. CDR3 in amino acids: CASSSVAGAFEQYF. The CDR3 DNA is TGCGCCAGCAGCTCGGTAGCGGGAGCCTTTGAGCAGTACTTC.

The J gene is TRBJ1-2, the V gene TRBV4-2; the D is unclear. V shed 0 bases and J shed 4 bases, with 9 bases lying between them. This CDR3 region has 14 residues. Germline V gives CDR1 LGHNA, CDR2 YNFKEQ. CDR3 nucleotides: TGTGCCAGCAGCCAAGATTCTGCCAGCTATGGCTACACCTTC. Its protein product is CASSQDSASYGYTF.

The chain links TRBV6-6 to TRBJ2-2; D gene uncertain. Germline lookup yields CDR1 MNHNY and CDR2 SVGAGI (reference sequence). There are 13 residues in the CDR3. Trimming cost V 2 bases and J 3 bases, with 4 bases left between them. CDR3 loop: CASSYHYTGELFF. In DNA, the CDR3 is TGTGCCAGCAGTTACCACTACACCGGGGAGCTGTTTTTT.

This chain joins TRBV6-5 and TRBJ2-2, with D tentatively TRBD2 (6 bases). CDR3 length: 16 amino acids. Deletions cut 2 bases from V and 6 bases from J, with 16 bases between. Per the germline V gene, CDR1 is MNHEY and CDR2 is SVGAGI. The CDR3 bases are TGTGCCAGCAGTTACAGGGACTTAAGAAGGTCCGGGGAGCTGTTTTTT. This encodes CASSYRDLRRSGELFF.

The genes are TRBV10-3 and TRBJ2-3, with 12 bases that match TRBD2. V was clipped by 5 bases and J by 3 bases; unmatched bases: 3. The CDR3 runs to 15 residues. From germline, CDR1 is ENHRY and CDR2 SYGVKD. The CDR3 DNA is TGTGCCATCAGTCCCGGGACTAGCGGGACAGATACGCAGTATTTT. It codes for CAISPGTSGTDTQYF.

This chain uses TRBV29-1 with TRBJ1-1; 8 bases are shared with TRBD1. Germline lookup yields CDR1 SQVTM and CDR2 ANQGSEA. The V gene end was trimmed by 1 base and the J gene end by 3 bases; junction bases not matched to a gene: 7. This CDR3 contains 15 residues. CDR3 nucleotide sequence: TGCAGCGTTGAAGGGGTCCAGGGGGCCGACACTGAAGCTTTCTTT. This gives the protein CSVEGVQGADTEAFF.

The chain uses TRBV5-4 and TRBJ2-7; the D call may be TRBD1 or TRBD2 (5 bases each). The CDR3 is 15 amino acids. Germline CDR1 and CDR2: SGHNT and YYREEE (reference sequence). V lost 2 bases, J lost 2 bases, and 14 bases lay in between. CDR3 in DNA: TGTGCCAGCAGCTTACGGGACGCAGCGGCCTACGAGCAGTACTTC. Amino acid sequence: CASSLRDAAAYEQYF.